The table lists the clone carrying this T cell receptor beta chain with a few counts. Its cognate antigen is unknown. The sample belongs to a study of cytomegalovirus exposure and HLA in healthy donors. The germline V gene encodes CDR1 SGHAT and CDR2 FQNNGV. The V gene end was trimmed by 5 bases and the J gene end by 6 bases; junction bases not matched to a gene: 11. CDR3 length: 15 amino acids. Amplification used 60 Vbeta primers and 13 Jbeta primers. The table came from immunoSEQ multiplex PCR; TCRdb's copy has only in-frame clones and leaves some out. Of around 150,000 clones in the sample, around 60% were seen once. Despite likely unrecorded immune exposures, the donors were nominally healthy at the time of sampling. General study points: TCR beta sequences reportedly predicted most subjects' HLA-A and HLA-B alleles accurately. Clonal expansion, a later analysis showed, was greater in HLA-associated TCR beta chains than in equally common others.

J is TRBJ2-7 and V is TRBV11-2, with 9 bases lining up with TRBD1. Material for sequencing was PBMCs. The receptor's source is a woman aged 55-69 years in good health and CMV-seropositive. The CDR3 DNA reads as TGTGCCAGCAGCCCCACCGGACAGGGGCCCTTCGAGCAGTACTTC. It specifies CASSPTGQGPFEQYF.